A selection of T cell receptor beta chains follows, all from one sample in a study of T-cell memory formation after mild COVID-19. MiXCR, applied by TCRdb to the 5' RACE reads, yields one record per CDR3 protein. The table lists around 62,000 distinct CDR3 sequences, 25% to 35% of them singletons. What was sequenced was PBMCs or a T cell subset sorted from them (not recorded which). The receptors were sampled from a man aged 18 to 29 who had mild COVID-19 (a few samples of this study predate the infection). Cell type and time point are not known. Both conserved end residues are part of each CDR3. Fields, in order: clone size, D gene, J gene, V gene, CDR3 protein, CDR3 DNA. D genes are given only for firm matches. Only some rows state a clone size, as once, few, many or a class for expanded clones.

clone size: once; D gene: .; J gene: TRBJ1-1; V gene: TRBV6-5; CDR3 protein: CASSYLEMKGRGNIEAFF; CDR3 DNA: TGTGCCAGCAGTTACCTGGAGATGAAGGGGAGGGGAAACATTGAAGCTTTCTTT
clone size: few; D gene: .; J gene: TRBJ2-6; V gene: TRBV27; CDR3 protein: CASSYSSGANVLTF; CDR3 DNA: TGTGCCAGCAGTTATTCGTCTGGGGCCAACGTCCTGACTTTC
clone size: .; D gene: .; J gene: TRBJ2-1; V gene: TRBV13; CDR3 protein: CATIRRSPYNEQFF; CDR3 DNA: TGTGCAACCATACGACGCTCACCCTACAATGAGCAGTTCTTC
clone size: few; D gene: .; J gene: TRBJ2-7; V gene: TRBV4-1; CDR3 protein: CASSQEAVGGYYEQYF; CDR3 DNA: TGCGCCAGCAGCCAAGAAGCGGTAGGAGGATACTACGAGCAGTACTTC
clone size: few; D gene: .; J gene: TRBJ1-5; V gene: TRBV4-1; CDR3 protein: CASSQGPSQPQHF; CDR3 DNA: TGCGCCAGCAGCCAAGGTCCCAGTCAGCCCCAGCATTTT
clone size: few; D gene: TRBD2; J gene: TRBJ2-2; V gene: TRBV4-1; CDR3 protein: CASSQEPSGATTGELFF; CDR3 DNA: TGCGCCAGCAGCCAAGAGCCTAGCGGGGCCACCACCGGGGAGCTGTTTTTT
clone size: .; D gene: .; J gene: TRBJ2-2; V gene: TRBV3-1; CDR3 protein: CASEWGRGGTGELFF; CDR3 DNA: TGTGCCAGTGAGTGGGGGCGCGGTGGCACCGGGGAGCTGTTTTTT
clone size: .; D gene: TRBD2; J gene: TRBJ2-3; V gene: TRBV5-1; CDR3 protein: CASSSETSGASMASTDTQYF; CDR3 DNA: TGCGCCAGCAGCTCTGAGACTAGCGGGGCTTCCATGGCTAGCACAGATACGCAGTATTTT
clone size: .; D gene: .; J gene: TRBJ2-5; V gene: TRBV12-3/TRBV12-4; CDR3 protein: CASSLGPPPSQTQYF; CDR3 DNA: TGTGCCAGCAGTTTGGGCCCCCCACCGTCCCAGACCCAGTACTTC
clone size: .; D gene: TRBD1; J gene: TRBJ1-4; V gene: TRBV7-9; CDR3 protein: CASSQVGQGRRSNNEKLFF; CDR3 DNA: TGTGCCAGCAGCCAAGTCGGACAGGGCCGTCGAAGCAATAATGAAAAACTGTTTTTT
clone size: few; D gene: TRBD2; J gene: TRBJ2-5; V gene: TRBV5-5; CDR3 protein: CASSLGATRSGGQETQYF; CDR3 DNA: TGTGCCAGCAGCTTGGGGGCGACGCGTAGCGGGGGTCAAGAGACCCAGTACTTC
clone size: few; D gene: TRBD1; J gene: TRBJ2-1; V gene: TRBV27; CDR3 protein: CASRPGGGNEQFF; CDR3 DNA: TGTGCCAGCAGGCCAGGGGGCGGGAATGAGCAGTTCTTC
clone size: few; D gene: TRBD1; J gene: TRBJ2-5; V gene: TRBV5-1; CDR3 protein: CASSAGTDEETQYF; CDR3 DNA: TGCGCCAGCAGCGCCGGGACAGATGAAGAGACCCAGTACTTC
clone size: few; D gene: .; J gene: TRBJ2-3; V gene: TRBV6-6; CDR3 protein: CASSYSIWDTQYF; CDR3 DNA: TGTGCCAGCAGTTACTCTATCTGGGATACGCAGTATTTT
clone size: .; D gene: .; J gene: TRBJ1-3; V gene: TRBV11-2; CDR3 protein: CASRHLGNTIYF; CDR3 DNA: TGTGCCAGCCGCCACCTAGGAAACACCATATATTTT
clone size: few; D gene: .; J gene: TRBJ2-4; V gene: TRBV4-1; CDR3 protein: CASSQDPGFVKNIQYF; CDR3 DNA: TGCGCCAGCAGCCAAGACCCAGGATTCGTCAAAAACATTCAGTACTTC
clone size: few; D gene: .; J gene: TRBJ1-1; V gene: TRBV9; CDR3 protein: CASSVGTLGTEAFF; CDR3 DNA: TGTGCCAGCAGCGTAGGAACTCTGGGCACTGAAGCTTTCTTT
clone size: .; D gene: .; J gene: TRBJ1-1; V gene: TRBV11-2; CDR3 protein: CASSLAKSEAFF; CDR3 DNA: TGTGCCAGCAGCTTAGCCAAATCTGAAGCTTTCTTT
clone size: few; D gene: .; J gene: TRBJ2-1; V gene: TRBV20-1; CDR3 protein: CSASPADEQFF; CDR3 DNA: TGCAGTGCTAGTCCCGCGGATGAGCAGTTCTTC
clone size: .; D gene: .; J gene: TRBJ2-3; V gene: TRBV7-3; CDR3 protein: CASSPLPGGTDTQYF; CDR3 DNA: TGTGCCAGCAGCCCCTTGCCAGGGGGCACAGATACGCAGTATTTT
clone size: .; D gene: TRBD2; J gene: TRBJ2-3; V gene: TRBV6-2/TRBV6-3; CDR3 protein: CASSYSGGDVTQYF; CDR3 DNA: TGTGCCAGCAGTTATAGCGGGGGTGATGTTACGCAGTATTTT
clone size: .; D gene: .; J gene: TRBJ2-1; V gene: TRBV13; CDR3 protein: CASSPMRETYNEQFF; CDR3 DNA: TGTGCCAGCAGCCCTATGAGGGAAACCTACAATGAGCAGTTCTTC
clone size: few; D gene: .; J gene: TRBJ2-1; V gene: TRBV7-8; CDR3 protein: CASSPREEGLTNEQFF; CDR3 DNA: TGTGCCAGCAGCCCACGGGAAGAGGGGCTGACTAATGAGCAGTTCTTC
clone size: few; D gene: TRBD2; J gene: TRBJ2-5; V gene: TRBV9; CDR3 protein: CASSVARRGGKETQYF; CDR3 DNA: TGTGCCAGCAGCGTAGCCCGCCGGGGGGGCAAAGAGACCCAGTACTTC
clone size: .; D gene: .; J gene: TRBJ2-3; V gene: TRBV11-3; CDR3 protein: CASSSADGRKDTQYF; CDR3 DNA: TGTGCCAGCAGCTCCGCGGACGGGCGGAAGGATACGCAGTATTTT
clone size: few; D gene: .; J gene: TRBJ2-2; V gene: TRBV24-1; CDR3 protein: CATSDLLDTGELFF; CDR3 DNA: TGTGCCACCAGTGATTTGCTGGACACCGGGGAGCTGTTTTTT
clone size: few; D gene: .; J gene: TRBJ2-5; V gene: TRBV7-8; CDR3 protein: CASSLRTAETQYF; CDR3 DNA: TGTGCCAGCAGCCTCCGGACAGCAGAGACCCAGTACTTC
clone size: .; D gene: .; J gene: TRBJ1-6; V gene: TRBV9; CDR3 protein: CASSPWGNNSPLHF; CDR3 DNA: TGTGCCAGCAGCCCCTGGGGGAATAATTCACCCCTCCACTTT
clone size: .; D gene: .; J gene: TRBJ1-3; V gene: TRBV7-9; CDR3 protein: CASSLRHKDSGNTIYF; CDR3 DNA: TGTGCCAGCAGCTTACGCCACAAGGACTCTGGAAACACCATATATTTT
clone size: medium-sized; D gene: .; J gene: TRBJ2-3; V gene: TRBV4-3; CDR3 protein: CASSQDIGTSSTDTQYF; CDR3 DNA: TGCGCCAGCAGCCAAGATATAGGGACTTCAAGCACAGATACGCAGTATTTT
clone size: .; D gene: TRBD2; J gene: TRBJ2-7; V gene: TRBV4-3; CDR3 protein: CASSQGSGRATDGDEQYF; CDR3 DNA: TGCGCCAGCAGCCAAGGATCCGGGAGGGCAACGGATGGCGACGAGCAGTACTTC
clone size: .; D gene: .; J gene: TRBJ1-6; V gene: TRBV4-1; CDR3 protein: CASSQESSGINSPLHF; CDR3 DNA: TGCGCCAGCAGCCAAGAATCGTCAGGCATTAATTCACCCCTCCACTTT
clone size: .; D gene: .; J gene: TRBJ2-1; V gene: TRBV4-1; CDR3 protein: CASSQMEGSYNEQFF; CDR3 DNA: TGCGCCAGCAGCCAAATGGAGGGGAGCTACAATGAGCAGTTCTTC
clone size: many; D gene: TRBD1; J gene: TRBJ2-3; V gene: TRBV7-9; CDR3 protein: CASSFRQGRLADTQYF; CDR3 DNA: TGTGCCAGCAGCTTTCGACAGGGGAGGTTGGCAGATACGCAGTATTTT
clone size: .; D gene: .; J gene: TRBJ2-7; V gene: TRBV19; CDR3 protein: CASGQRDEQYF; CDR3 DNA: TGTGCCAGCGGACAGCGTGACGAGCAGTACTTC
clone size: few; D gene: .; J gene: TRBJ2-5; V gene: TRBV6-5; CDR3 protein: CASTKRGAGETQYF; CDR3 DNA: TGTGCCAGCACCAAAAGGGGGGCGGGAGAGACCCAGTACTTC
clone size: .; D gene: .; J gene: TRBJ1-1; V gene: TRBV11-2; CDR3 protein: CASRDSFGDKNTEAFF; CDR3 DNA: TGTGCCAGCAGGGACTCCTTTGGGGATAAGAACACTGAAGCTTTCTTT
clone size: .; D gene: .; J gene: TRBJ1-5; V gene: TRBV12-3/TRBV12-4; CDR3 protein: CASSRGDKAQPQHF; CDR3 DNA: TGTGCCAGCAGCCGGGGTGACAAGGCTCAGCCCCAGCATTTT
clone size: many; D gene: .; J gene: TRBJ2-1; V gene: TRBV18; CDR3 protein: CASSPPPGKNYEQFF; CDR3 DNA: TGTGCCAGCTCACCACCCCCGGGGAAAAACTATGAGCAGTTCTTC
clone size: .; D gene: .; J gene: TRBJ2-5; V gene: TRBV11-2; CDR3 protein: CASSLYFSAGFQETQYF; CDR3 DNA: TGTGCCAGCAGCTTATATTTTAGCGCGGGGTTTCAAGAGACCCAGTACTTC
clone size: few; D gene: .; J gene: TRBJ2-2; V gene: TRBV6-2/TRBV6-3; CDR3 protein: CASSSPKTGELFF; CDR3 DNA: TGTGCCAGCAGTTCCCCAAAGACCGGGGAGCTGTTTTTT
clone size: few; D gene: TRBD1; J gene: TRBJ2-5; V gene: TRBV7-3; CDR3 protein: CASSLTGTGGAETQYF; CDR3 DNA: TGTGCCAGCAGCTTAACTGGGACAGGGGGCGCGGAGACCCAGTACTTC
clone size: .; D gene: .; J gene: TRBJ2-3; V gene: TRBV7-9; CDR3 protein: CASSLAQGAQYF; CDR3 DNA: TGTGCCAGCAGCTTAGCTCAGGGCGCGCAGTATTTT
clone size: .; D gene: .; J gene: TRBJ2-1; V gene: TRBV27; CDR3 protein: CASSRGGADEQFF; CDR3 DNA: TGTGCCAGCAGTAGGGGGGGGGCTGATGAGCAGTTCTTC
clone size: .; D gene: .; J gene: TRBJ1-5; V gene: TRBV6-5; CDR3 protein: CASSYSAGDSNQPQHF; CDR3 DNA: TGTGCCAGCAGTTACTCGGCAGGAGATAGCAATCAGCCCCAGCATTTT
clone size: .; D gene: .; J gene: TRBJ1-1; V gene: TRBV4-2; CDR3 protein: CASSHGATEAFF; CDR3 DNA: TGTGCCAGCAGCCACGGGGCCACTGAAGCTTTCTTT